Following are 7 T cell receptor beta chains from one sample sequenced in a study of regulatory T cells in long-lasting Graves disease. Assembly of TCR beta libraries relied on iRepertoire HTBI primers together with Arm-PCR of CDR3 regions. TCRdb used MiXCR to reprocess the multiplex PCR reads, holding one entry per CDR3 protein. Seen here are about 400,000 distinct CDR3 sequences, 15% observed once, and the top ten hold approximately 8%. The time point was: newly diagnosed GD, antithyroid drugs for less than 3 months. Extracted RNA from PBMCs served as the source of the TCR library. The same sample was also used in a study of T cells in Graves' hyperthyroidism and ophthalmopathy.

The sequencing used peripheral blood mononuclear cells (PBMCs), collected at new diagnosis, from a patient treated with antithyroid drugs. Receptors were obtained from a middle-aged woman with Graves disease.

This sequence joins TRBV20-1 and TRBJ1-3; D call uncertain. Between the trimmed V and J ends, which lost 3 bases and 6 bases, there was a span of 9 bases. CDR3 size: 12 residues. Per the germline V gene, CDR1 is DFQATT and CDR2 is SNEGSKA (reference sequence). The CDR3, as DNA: TGCAGTGCTAGGGGTCCTGAAAACACCATATATTTT. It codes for CSARGPENTIYF.

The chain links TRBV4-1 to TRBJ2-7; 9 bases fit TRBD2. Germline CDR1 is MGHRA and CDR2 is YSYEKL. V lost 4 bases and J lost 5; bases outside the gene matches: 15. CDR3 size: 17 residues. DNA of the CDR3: TGCGCCAGCAGCCGAACAGAGGCCGGGACTAGCAGGGACGAGCAGTACTTC. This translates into CASSRTEAGTSRDEQYF.

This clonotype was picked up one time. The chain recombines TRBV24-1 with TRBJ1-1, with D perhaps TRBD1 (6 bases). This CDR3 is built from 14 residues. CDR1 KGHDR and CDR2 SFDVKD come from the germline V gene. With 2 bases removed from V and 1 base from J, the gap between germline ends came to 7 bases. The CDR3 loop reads CATSDSRGNTEAFF. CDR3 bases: TGTGCCACCAGTGATTCCAGGGGGAACACTGAAGCTTTCTTT.

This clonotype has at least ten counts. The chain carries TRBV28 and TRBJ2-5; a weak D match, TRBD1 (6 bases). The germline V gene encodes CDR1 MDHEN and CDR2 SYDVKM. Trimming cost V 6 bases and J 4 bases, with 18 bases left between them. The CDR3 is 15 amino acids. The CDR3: CASSRTQGGGETQYF. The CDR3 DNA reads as TGTGCCAGCAGCCGCACACAGGGTGGCGGAGAGACCCAGTACTTC. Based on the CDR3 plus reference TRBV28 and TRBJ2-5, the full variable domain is DVKVTQSSRYLVKRTGEKVFLECVQDMDHENMFWYRQDPGLGLRLIYFSYDVKMKEKGDIPEGYSVSREKKERFSLILESASTNQTSMYLCASSRTQGGGETQYFGPGTRLLVL.

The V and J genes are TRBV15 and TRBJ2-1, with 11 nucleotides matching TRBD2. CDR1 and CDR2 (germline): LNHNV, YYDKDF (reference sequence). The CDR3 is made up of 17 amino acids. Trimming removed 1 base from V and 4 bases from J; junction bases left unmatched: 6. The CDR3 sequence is CATSRGHSGRVYNEQFF. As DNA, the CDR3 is TGTGCCACCAGCAGAGGACATAGCGGGAGGGTTTACAATGAGCAGTTCTTC.

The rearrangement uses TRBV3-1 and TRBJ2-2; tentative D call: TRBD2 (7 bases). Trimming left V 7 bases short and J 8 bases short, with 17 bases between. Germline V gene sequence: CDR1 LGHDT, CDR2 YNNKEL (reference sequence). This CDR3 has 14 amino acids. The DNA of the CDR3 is TGTGCCAGCAACCGTCGGGGGGCGCGGGGGGAGCTGTTTTTT. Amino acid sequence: CASNRRGARGELFF.

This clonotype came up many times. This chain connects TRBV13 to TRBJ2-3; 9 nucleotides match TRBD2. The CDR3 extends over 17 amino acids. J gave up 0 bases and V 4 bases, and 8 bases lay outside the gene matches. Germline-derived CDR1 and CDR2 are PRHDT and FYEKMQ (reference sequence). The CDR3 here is CASSSIRLAGSTDTQYF. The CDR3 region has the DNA TGTGCCAGCAGCTCTATCCGCCTAGCGGGGAGCACAGATACGCAGTATTTT.